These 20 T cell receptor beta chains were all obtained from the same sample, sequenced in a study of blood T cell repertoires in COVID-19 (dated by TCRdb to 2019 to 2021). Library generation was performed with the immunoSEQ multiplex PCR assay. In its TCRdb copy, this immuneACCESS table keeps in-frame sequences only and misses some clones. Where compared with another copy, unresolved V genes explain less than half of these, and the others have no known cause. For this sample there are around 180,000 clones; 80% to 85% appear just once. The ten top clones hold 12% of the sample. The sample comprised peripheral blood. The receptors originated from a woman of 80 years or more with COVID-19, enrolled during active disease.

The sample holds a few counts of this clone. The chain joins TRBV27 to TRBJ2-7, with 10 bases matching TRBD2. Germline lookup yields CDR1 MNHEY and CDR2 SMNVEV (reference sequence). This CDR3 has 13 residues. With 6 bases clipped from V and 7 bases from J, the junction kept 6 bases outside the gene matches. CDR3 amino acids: CASRPAGGREQYF. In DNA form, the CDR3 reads TGTGCCAGCAGGCCAGCGGGAGGGCGTGAGCAGTACTTC.

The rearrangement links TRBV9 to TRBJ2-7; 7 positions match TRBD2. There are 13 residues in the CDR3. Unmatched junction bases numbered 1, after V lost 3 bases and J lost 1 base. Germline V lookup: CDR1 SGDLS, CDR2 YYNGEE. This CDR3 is CASSGGSSYEQYF. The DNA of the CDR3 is TGTGCCAGCAGCGGCGGGAGTTCCTACGAGCAGTACTTC.

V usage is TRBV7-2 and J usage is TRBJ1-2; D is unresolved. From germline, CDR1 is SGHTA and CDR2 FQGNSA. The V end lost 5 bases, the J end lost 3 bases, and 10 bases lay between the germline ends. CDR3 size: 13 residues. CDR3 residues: CASSTGLYYGYTF. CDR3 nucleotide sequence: TGTGCCAGCAGCACTGGACTGTACTATGGCTACACCTTC.

CDR3 amino acids: CASRRDYSAEQFF. The CDR3 bases are TGTGCCAGCAGGCGAGACTATTCAGCCGAGCAGTTCTTC. The rearrangement links TRBV6-5 to TRBJ2-1; perhaps TRBD2 as D (5 bases). The CDR3 contains 13 residues. V lost 6 bases to trimming and J lost 10 bases, with 16 bases between them. Per the germline V gene, CDR1 is MNHEY and CDR2 is SVGAGI.

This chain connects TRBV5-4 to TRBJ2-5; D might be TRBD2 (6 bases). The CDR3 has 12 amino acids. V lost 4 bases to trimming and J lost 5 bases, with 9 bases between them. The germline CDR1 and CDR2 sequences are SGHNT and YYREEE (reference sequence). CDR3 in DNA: TGTGCCAGCAGCGGGGGGTCTGAGACCCAGTACTTC. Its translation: CASSGGSETQYF. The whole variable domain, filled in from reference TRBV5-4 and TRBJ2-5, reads ETGVTQSPTHLIKTRGQQVTLRCSSQSGHNTVSWYQQALGQGPQFIFQYYREEENGRGNFPPRFSGLQFPNYSSELNVNALELDDSALYLCASSGGSETQYFGPGTRLLVL.

The CDR3 DNA is TGTGCCAGCAGCTTGGACCTAGCGGAAACCTTCACAGATACGCAGTATTTT. It is translated as CASSLDLAETFTDTQYF. The chain has TRBV5-4 and TRBJ2-3, with 7 positions matching TRBD2. The CDR3 sequence is 17 residues long. CDR1 is SGHNT, CDR2 YYREEE, per germline (reference sequence). Trimming cost V 0 bases and J 2 bases; bases outside gene matches: 9.

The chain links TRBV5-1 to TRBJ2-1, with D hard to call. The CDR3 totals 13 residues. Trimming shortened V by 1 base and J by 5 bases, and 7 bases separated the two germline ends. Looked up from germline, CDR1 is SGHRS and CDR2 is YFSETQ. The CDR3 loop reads CASSLNTDNEQFF. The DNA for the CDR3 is TGCGCCAGCAGCTTGAACACCGACAATGAGCAGTTCTTC. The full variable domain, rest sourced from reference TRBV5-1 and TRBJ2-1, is KAGVTQTPRYLIKTRGQQVTLSCSPISGHRSVSWYQQTPGQGLQFLFEYFSETQRNKGNFPGRFSGRQFSNSRSEMNVSTLELGDSALYLCASSLNTDNEQFFGPGTRLTVL.

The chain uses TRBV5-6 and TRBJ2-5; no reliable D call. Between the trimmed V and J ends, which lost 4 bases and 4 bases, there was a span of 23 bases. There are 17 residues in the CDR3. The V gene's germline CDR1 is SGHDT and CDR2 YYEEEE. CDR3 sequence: CASSPTLAGRGLETQYF. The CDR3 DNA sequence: TGTGCCAGCAGCCCCACCCTGGCAGGTCGTGGATTAGAGACCCAGTACTTC.

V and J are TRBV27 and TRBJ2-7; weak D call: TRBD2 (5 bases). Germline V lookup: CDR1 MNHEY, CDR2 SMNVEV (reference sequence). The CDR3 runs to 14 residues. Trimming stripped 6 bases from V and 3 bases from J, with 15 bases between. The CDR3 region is CASSPYPSFYEQYF. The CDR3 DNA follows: TGTGCCAGCAGCCCATACCCTAGCTTCTACGAGCAGTACTTC.

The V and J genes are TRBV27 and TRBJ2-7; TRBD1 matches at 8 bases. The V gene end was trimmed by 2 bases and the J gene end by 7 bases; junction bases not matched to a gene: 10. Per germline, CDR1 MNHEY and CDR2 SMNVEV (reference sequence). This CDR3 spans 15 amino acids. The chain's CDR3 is CASSLGRGLKGEQYF. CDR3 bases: TGTGCCAGCAGTTTAGGCAGGGGGCTTAAGGGAGAGCAGTACTTC.

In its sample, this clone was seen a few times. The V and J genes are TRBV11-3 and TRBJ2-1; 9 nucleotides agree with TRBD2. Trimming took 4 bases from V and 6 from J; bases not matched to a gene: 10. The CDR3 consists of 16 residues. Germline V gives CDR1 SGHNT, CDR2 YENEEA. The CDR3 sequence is CASSSRRLAAINEQFF. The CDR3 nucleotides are TGTGCCAGCAGCTCAAGACGACTAGCGGCTATCAATGAGCAGTTCTTC.

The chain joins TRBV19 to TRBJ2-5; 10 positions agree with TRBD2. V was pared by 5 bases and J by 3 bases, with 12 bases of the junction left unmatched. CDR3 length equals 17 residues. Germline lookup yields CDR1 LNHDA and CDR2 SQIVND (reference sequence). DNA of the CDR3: TGTGCCAGTAGTTTCAGGCGGCCGGGACTAGCGAAAGAGACCCAGTACTTC. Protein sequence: CASSFRRPGLAKETQYF. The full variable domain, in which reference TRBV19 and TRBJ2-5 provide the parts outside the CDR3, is DGGITQSPKYLFRKEGQNVTLSCEQNLNHDAMYWYRQDPGQGLRLIYYSQIVNDFQKGDIAEGYSVSREKKESFPLTVTSAQKNPTAFYLCASSFRRPGLAKETQYFGPGTRLLVL.

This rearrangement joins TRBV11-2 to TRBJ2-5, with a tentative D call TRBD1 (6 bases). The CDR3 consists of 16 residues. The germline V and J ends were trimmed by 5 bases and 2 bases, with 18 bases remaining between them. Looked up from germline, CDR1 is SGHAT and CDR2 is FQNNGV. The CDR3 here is CASSPPRGRGQETQYF. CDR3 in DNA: TGTGCCAGCAGCCCACCCCGGGGCAGGGGTCAAGAGACCCAGTACTTC.

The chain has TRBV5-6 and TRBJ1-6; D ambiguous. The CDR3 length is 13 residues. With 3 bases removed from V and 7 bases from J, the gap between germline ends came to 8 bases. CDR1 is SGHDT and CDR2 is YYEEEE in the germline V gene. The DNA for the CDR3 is TGTGCCAGCAGCTCCTTTCTCAATTCACCCCTCCACTTT. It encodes CASSSFLNSPLHF.

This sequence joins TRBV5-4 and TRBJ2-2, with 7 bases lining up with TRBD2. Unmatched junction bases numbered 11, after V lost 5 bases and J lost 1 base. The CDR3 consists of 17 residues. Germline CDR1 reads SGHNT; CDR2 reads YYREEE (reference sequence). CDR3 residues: CASSNFKAGVNTGELFF. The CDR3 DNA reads TGTGCCAGCAGTAACTTTAAGGCGGGGGTGAACACCGGGGAGCTGTTTTTT. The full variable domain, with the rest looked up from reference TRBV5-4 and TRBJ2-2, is ETGVTQSPTHLIKTRGQQVTLRCSSQSGHNTVSWYQQALGQGPQFIFQYYREEENGRGNFPPRFSGLQFPNYSSELNVNALELDDSALYLCASSNFKAGVNTGELFFGEGSRLTVL.

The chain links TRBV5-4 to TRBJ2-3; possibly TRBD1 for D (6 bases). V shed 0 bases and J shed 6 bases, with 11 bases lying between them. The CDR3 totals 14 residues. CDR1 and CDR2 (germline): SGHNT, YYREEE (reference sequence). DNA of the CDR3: TGTGCCAGCAGCTTGGCCACAGGGAGCGATACGCAGTATTTT. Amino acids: CASSLATGSDTQYF.

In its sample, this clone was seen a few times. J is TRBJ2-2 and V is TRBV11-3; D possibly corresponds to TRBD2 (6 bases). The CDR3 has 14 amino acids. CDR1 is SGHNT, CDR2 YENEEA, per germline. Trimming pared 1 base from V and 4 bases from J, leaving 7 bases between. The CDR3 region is CASSLVGGTGELFF. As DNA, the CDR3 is TGTGCCAGCAGCTTAGTGGGGGGCACCGGGGAGCTGTTTTTT.

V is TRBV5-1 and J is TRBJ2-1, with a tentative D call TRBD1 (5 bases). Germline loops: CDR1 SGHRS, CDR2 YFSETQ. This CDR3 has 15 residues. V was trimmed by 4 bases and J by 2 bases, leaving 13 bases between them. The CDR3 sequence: CASSLTGIPYNEQFF. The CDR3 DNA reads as TGCGCCAGCAGCCTCACAGGTATACCCTACAATGAGCAGTTCTTC.

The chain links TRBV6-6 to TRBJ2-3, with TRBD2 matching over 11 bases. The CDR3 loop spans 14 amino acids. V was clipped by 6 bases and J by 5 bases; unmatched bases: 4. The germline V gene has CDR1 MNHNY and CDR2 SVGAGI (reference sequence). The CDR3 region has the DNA TGTGCCAGCAGCCACGGACTAGCGGGAGATACGCAGTATTTT. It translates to CASSHGLAGDTQYF.

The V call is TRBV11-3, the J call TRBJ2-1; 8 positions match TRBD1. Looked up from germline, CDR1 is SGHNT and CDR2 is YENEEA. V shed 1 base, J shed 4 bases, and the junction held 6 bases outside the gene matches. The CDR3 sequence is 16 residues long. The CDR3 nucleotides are TGTGCCAGCAGCTTAGTCGGGCAGGGGGCATACAATGAGCAGTTCTTC. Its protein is CASSLVGQGAYNEQFF.